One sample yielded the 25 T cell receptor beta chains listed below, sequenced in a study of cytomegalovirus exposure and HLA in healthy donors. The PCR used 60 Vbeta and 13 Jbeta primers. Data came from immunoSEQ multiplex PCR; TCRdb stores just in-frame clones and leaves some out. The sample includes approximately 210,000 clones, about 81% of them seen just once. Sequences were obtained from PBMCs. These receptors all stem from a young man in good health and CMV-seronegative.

The CDR3: CASSATGGSGFGGSGANVLTF. The CDR3 nucleotides read TGTGCCAGCAGTGCAACAGGGGGCTCCGGATTCGGGGGCTCTGGGGCCAACGTCCTGACTTTC. V and J are TRBV2 and TRBJ2-6; TRBD1 matches 9 bases. J lost 0 bases, V lost 4 bases, and 16 bases had no gene match. Germline V gene data show CDR1 as SNHLY and CDR2 as FYNNEI. The CDR3 has 21 residues.

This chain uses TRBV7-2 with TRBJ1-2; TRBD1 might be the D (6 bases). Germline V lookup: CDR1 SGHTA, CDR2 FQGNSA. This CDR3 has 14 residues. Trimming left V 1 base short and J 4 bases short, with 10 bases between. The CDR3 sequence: CASSLGGGAYGYTF. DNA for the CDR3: TGTGCCAGCAGCTTAGGTGGGGGCGCCTATGGCTACACCTTC.

CDR3: CASSLAGTTGNTIYF. Written as DNA, the CDR3 is TGTGCCAGCAGCTTAGCCGGGACAACTGGAAACACCATATATTTT. The V gene is TRBV7-2, the J gene TRBJ1-3, with D possibly being TRBD1 (6 bases). Trimming cost V 0 bases and J 2 bases, with 8 bases left between them. This CDR3 spans 15 amino acids. Per germline, CDR1 SGHTA and CDR2 FQGNSA.

The CDR3, as DNA: TGTGCCAGTAGTCCAACCGGGGGTTACAGGATGAACACTGAAGCTTTCTTT. This translates into CASSPTGGYRMNTEAFF. The V gene is TRBV19, the J gene TRBJ1-1; a weak D match, TRBD1 (5 bases). The CDR3 runs to 17 residues. V lost 5 bases and J 0 bases, leaving 19 bases between the germline ends. Germline V gene sequence: CDR1 LNHDA, CDR2 SQIVND (reference sequence). The variable domain in full, with the rest retrieved from reference TRBV19 and TRBJ1-1, is DGGITQSPKYLFRKEGQNVTLSCEQNLNHDAMYWYRQDPGQGLRLIYYSQIVNDFQKGDIAEGYSVSREKKESFPLTVTSAQKNPTAFYLCASSPTGGYRMNTEAFFGQGTRLTVV.

The chain's CDR3 is CSVAIAYEQYF. DNA for the CDR3: TGCAGCGTTGCCATTGCCTACGAGCAGTACTTC. This sequence joins TRBV29-1 and TRBJ2-7, with no clear D. The germline V gene has CDR1 SQVTM and CDR2 ANQGSEA. The V end was cut by 4 bases, the J end by 2 bases, with 6 bases between. CDR3 length: 11 residues.

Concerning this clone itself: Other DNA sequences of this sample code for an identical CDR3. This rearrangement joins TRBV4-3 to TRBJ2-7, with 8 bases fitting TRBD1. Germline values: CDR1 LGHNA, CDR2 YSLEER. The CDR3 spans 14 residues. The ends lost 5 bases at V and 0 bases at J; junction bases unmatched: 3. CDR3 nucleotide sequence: TGCGCCAGCAGCTTAGACAGGGGCTCCTACGAGCAGTACTTC. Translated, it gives CASSLDRGSYEQYF.

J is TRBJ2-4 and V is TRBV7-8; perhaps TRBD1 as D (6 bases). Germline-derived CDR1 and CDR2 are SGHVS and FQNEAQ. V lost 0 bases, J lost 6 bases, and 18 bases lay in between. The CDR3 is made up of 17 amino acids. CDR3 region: CASSLAAGTYQGNIQYF. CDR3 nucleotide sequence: TGTGCCAGCAGCTTAGCGGCCGGGACATACCAGGGAAACATTCAGTACTTC.

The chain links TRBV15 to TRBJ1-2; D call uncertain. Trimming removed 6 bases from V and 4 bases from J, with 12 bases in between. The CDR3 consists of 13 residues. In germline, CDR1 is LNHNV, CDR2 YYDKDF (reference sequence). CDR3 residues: CATSKFGSYGYTF. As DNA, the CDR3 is TGTGCCACCAGTAAATTTGGGAGCTATGGCTACACCTTC.

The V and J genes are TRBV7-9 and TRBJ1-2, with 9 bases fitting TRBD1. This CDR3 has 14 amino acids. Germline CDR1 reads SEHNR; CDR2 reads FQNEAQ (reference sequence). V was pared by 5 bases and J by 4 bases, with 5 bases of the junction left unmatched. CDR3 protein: CASSRDRDGYGYTF. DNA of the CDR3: TGTGCCAGCAGCCGGGACAGGGACGGCTATGGCTACACCTTC.

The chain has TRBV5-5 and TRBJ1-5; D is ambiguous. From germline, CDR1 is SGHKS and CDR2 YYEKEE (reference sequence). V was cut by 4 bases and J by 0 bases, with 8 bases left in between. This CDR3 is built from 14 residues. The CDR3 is CASSVGNSNQPQHF. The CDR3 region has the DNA TGTGCCAGCAGCGTCGGGAATAGCAATCAGCCCCAGCATTTT. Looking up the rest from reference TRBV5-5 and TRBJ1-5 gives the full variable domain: DAGVTQSPTHLIKTRGQQVTLRCSPISGHKSVSWYQQVLGQGPQFIFQYYEKEERGRGNFPDRFSARQFPNYSSELNVNALLLGDSALYLCASSVGNSNQPQHFGDGTRLSIL.

CDR3 nucleotide sequence: TGCGCCAGCAGCCAAACAGGGGAGGCTTTGATGTTTTTT. Its translation is CASSQTGEALMFF. The chain has TRBV5-1 and TRBJ1-4; 7 bases map to TRBD1. The CDR3 is made up of 13 amino acids. Germline-derived CDR1 and CDR2 are SGHRS and YFSETQ. After removal of 4 bases from V and 15 bases from J, the junction contained 12 bases not matched to a gene.

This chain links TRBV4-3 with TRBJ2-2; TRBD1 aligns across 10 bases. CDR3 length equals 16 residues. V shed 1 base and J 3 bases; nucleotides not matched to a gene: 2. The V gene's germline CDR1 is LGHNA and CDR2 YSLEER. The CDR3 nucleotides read TGCGCCAGCAGCCAAGGACAGGGGGCAGACACCGGGGAGCTGTTTTTT. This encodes CASSQGQGADTGELFF.

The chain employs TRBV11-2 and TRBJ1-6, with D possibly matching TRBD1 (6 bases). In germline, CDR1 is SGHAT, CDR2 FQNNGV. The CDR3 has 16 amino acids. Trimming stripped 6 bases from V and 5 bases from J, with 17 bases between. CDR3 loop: CASRTGHPANNSPLHF. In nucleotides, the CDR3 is TGTGCCAGCAGGACGGGACACCCGGCTAATAATTCACCCCTCCACTTT.

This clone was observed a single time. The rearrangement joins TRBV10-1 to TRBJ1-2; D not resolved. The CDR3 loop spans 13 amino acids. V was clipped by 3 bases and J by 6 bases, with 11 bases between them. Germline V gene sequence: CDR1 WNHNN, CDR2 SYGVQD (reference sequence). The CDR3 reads CASSESGTHGYTF. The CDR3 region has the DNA TGCGCCAGCAGTGAATCGGGAACCCATGGCTACACCTTC.

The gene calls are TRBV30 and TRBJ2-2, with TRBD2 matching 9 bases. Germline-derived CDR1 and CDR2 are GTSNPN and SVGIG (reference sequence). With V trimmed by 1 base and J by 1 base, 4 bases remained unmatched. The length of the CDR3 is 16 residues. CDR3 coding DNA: TGTGCCTGGAGTGGTCAGCGGGGGGAGAACACCGGGGAGCTGTTTTTT. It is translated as CAWSGQRGENTGELFF.

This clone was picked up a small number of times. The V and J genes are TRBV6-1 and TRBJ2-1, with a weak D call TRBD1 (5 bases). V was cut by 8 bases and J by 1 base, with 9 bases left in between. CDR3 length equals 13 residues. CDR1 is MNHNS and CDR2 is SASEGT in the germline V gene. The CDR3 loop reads CASLQESYNEQFF. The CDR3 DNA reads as TGTGCCAGCCTACAGGAGTCCTACAATGAGCAGTTCTTC.

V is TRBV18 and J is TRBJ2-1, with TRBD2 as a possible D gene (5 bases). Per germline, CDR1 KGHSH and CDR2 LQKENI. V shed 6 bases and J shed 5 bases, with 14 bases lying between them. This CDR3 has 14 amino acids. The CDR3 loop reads CASSVDFRDNEQFF. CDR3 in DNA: TGTGCCAGCTCCGTGGACTTTCGGGACAATGAGCAGTTCTTC. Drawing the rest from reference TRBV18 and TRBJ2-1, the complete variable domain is NAGVMQNPRHLVRRRGQEARLRCSPMKGHSHVYWYRQLPEEGLKFMVYLQKENIIDESGMPKERFSAEFPKEGPSILRIQQVVRGDSAAYFCASSVDFRDNEQFFGPGTRLTVL.

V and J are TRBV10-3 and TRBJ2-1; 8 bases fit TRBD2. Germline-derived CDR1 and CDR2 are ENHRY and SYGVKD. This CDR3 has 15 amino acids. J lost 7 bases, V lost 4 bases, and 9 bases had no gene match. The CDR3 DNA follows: TGTGCCATCAGTGGCCAGCGGGAGTTGGGTAATGAGCAGTTCTTC. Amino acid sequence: CAISGQRELGNEQFF.

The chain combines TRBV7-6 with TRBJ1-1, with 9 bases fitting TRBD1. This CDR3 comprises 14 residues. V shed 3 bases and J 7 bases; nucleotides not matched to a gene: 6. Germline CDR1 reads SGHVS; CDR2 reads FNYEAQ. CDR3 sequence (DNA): TGTGCCAGCAGCTTTGGACAGGGGATCGGTGAAGCTTTCTTT. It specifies CASSFGQGIGEAFF.

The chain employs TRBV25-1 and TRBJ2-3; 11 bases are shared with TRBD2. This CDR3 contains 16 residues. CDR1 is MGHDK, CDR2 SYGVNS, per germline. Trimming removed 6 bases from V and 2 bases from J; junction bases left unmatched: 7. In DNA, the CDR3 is TGTGCCAGCAGCTACACTAGCGGGGGAGTCACAGATACGCAGTATTTT. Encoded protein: CASSYTSGGVTDTQYF.

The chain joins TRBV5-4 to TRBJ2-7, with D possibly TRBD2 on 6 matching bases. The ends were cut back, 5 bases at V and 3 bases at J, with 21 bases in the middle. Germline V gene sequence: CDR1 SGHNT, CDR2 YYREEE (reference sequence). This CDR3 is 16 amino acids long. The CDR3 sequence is CASSFSRDSAYYEQYF. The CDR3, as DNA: TGTGCCAGCAGTTTCTCCCGGGACTCCGCTTACTACGAGCAGTACTTC.

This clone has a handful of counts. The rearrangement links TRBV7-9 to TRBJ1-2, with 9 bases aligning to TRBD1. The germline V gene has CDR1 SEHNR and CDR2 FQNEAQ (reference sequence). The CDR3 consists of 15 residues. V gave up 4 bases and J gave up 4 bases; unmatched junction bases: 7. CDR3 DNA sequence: TGTGCCAGCAGCTCAACAGGGGGCAAGGGCTATGGCTACACCTTC. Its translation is CASSSTGGKGYGYTF.

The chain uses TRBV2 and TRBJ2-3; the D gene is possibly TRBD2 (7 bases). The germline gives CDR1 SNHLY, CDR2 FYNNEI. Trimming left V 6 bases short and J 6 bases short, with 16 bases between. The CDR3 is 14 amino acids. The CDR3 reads CASRTRGGWDTQYF. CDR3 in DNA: TGTGCCAGCAGGACAAGGGGGGGTTGGGATACGCAGTATTTT.

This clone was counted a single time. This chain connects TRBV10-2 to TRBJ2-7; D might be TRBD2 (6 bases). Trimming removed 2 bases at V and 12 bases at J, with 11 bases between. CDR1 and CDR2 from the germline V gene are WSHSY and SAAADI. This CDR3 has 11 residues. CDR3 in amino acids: CASSEGGLSYF. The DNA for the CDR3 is TGCGCCAGCAGTGAGGGGGGGTTGTCGTACTTC.

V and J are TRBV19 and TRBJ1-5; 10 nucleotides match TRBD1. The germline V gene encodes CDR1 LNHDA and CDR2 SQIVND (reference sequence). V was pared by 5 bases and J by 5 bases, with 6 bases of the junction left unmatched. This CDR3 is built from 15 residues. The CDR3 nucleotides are TGTGCCAGTAGTCCTTCAGACAGGGGGCATCAGCCCCAGCATTTT. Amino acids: CASSPSDRGHQPQHF.